These 6 T cell receptor beta chains came from one sample sequenced in a study of PD-L1 blockade in urothelial cancer. Sequenced by immunoSEQ multiplex PCR; TCRdb stores in-frame clones only, minus some. The data hold 25,000 to 35,000 clones, with 85% to 90% observed a single time. The sequences come from PBMCs, collected around atezolizumab (anti-PD-L1) treatment. The receptors were sampled from a man aged 45-65 years with urothelial cancer.

The genes are TRBV21-1 and TRBJ1-2; whether TRBD1, the table's D call, matches the DNA was not checked. TRBV21-1 is described as a pseudogene. The CDR3 extends over 15 amino acids. CDR3 residues: CASSKPDRGRIGYTF. In DNA, the CDR3 is TGTGCCAGCAGCAAACCCGACAGGGGGCGTATTGGCTACACCTTC.

The V and J genes are TRBV5-5 and TRBJ1-4; D uncertain. Germline assignment: CDR1 SGHKS and CDR2 YYEKEE (reference sequence). The CDR3 spans 14 residues. Trimming stripped 6 bases from V and 0 bases from J, with 9 bases between. CDR3 sequence: CASNPGPTNEKLFF. For the CDR3, the DNA is TGTGCCAGCAACCCCGGTCCAACTAATGAAAAACTGTTTTTT.

The chain couples TRBV29-1 to TRBJ2-5, with 12 positions matching TRBD2. Germline V gene lookup returns CDR1 SQVTM and CDR2 ANQGSEA. There are 15 residues in the CDR3. V trimming: 7 bases; J trimming: 5 bases; junction bases outside the gene matches: 11. The CDR3 loop is CSAQTSGGSSETQYF. In nucleotides, the CDR3 is TGCAGCGCCCAGACTAGCGGGGGCAGTTCGGAGACCCAGTACTTC.

The chain is built from TRBV27 and TRBJ2-1; 9 bases line up with TRBD1. Trimming at V came to 11 bases and at J to 1 base, leaving 12 bases not matched to a gene. The CDR3 totals 16 residues. Germline lookup yields CDR1 MNHEY and CDR2 SMNVEV (reference sequence). The CDR3 coding sequence is TGTGCCTCTATCAGGATGGGACAGGGTTCCTACAATGAGCAGTTCTTC. Encoded protein: CASIRMGQGSYNEQFF.

The chain carries TRBV11-2 and TRBJ2-7; 10 bases align to TRBD1. Germline V gene lookup returns CDR1 SGHAT and CDR2 FQNNGV. The CDR3 totals 15 residues. V shed 2 bases, J shed 3 bases, and the junction held 4 bases outside the gene matches. The CDR3 bases are TGTGCCAGCAGCTTACCGGGACAGGGGAGCTACGAGCAGTACTTC. It yields the protein CASSLPGQGSYEQYF.

The chain's CDR3 is CASSQDRGINQPQHF. The CDR3 DNA sequence: TGCGCCAGCAGCCAAGACAGGGGAATCAATCAGCCCCAGCATTTT. The genes are TRBV4-1 and TRBJ1-5; maybe TRBD1 (6 bases). CDR1 and CDR2 (germline): MGHRA, YSYEKL. The length of the CDR3 is 15 residues. Trimming shortened V by 0 bases and J by 3 bases, and 9 bases separated the two germline ends.